These 6 T cell receptor beta chains came from one sample sequenced in a study of Tregs in tolerant kidney transplant recipients. The table came from immunoSEQ multiplex PCR; TCRdb's copy has only in-frame clones and leaves some out. Among tens of thousands of clones listed, around 90% were seen once. The sequenced sample was CD8+ T cells from blood. These receptors all come from a human donor in good health.

V and J are TRBV18 and TRBJ1-1; D gene uncertain. The V end lost 2 bases, the J end lost 2 bases, and 12 bases lay between the germline ends. Germline assignment: CDR1 KGHSH and CDR2 LQKENI. The CDR3 spans 15 residues. CDR3: CASSPEAELNTEAFF. The CDR3 DNA sequence: TGTGCCAGCTCACCAGAGGCAGAGCTTAACACTGAAGCTTTCTTT.

V gene TRBV5-1 combines with J gene TRBJ1-6; 7 bases line up with TRBD1. The germline V gene has CDR1 SGHRS and CDR2 YFSETQ. This CDR3 is 14 amino acids long. J was trimmed by 10 bases and V by 4 bases; bases with no gene match: 8. The CDR3 spells CASSTDRVDSPLHF. For the CDR3, the DNA is TGCGCCAGCAGCACCGACAGGGTAGACTCACCCCTCCACTTT.

This chain connects TRBV11-2 to TRBJ1-6, with 7 positions matching TRBD1. This CDR3 comprises 15 residues. J lost 4 bases, V lost 5 bases, and 5 bases had no gene match. In germline, CDR1 is SGHAT, CDR2 FQNNGV. CDR3 sequence reads: CASSVKTGYNSPLHF. CDR3 coding DNA: TGTGCCAGCAGCGTAAAGACAGGGTATAATTCACCCCTCCACTTT.

The chain is built from TRBV4-2 and TRBJ1-2; the D gene is possibly TRBD1 (6 bases). The germline V gene encodes CDR1 LGHNA and CDR2 YNFKEQ. CDR3 length: 12 residues. V lost 6 bases to trimming and J lost 2 bases, with 7 bases between them. CDR3 in amino acids: CASRQGNYGYTF. The CDR3 DNA sequence: TGTGCCAGCAGACAGGGAAACTATGGCTACACCTTC.

This chain links TRBV27 with TRBJ1-2; the D is unclear. CDR1 and CDR2 from the germline V gene are MNHEY and SMNVEV (reference sequence). The CDR3 contains 13 residues. Trimming took 4 bases from V and 3 from J, leaving 9 bases between them. The CDR3 loop is CASSSRTDYGYTF. The CDR3 DNA sequence: TGTGCCAGCAGTTCTAGGACGGACTATGGCTACACCTTC.

DNA for the CDR3: TGTGCCAGCAGCCCCCGGGACACGAACACCGGGGAGCTGTTTTTT. It is translated as CASSPRDTNTGELFF. The rearrangement uses TRBV7-9 and TRBJ2-2, with D possibly being TRBD1 (6 bases). The CDR3 sequence is 15 residues long. Trimming stripped 5 bases from V and 0 bases from J, with 10 bases between. Germline V gene data show CDR1 as SEHNR and CDR2 as FQNEAQ (reference sequence). Variable domain in full (rest from reference TRBV7-9 and TRBJ2-2): DTGVSQNPRHKITKRGQNVTFRCDPISEHNRLYWYRQTLGQGPEFLTYFQNEAQLEKSRLLSDRFSAERPKGSFSTLEIQRTEQGDSAMYLCASSPRDTNTGELFFGEGSRLTVL.